A selection of T cell receptor beta chains follows, all from one sample in a study of early stage breast cancer tumors. Clones were read by immunoSEQ multiplex PCR, and TCRdb kept only the in-frame ones, dropping some. The data hold approximately 30,000 clones, with about three fifths observed a single time. Sequenced sample: breast tumor tissue. These receptors originate from a person between 45 and 65 years old with breast cancer. Each CDR3 is given with its conserved first and last residue. The D gene is left open where the match is weak. Clone size is given for some rows only: seen once, a few or many times, or a class if the clone is expanded.

TRBJ2-7,NA,TRBV5-1,TRBD2,CASSLAGTSGRLSYEQYF
TRBJ2-5,NA,TRBV18,NA,CASSHPASGAAGTQYF
TRBJ1-1,NA,TRBV4-3,NA,CASSQDYNTEAFF
TRBJ2-3,few,TRBV5-1,NA,CASRETVIGTDTQYF
TRBJ2-2,NA,TRBV21-1,NA,CASSRLACTGELFF
TRBJ1-4,medium-sized,TRBV6-5,NA,CASSSGLRSGEKLFF
TRBJ1-3,NA,TRBV19,TRBD1,CASKQGSNSGNTIYF
TRBJ1-2,NA,TRBV19,NA,CASRDDGYTF
TRBJ2-7,few,TRBV7-7,NA,CASSPRLVSRLPHEQYF
TRBJ2-7,few,TRBV28,TRBD1,CASSKPGQGYEQYF
TRBJ2-2,NA,TRBV5-5,TRBD1,CASSARTGTANTGELFF
TRBJ2-5,NA,TRBV9,NA,CASSSVGETQYF
TRBJ2-7,once,TRBV28,NA,CATVQSYEQYF
TRBJ2-2,NA,TRBV6-1,TRBD1,CAGRGGRGHGGELFF
TRBJ1-2,NA,TRBV18,TRBD1,CASSPLGQGLGHTGYTF
TRBJ2-7,NA,TRBV5-1,TRBD2,CASSPGHSRTSGRAYEQYF
TRBJ2-5,NA,TRBV5-1,NA,CASSLTGAGETQYF
TRBJ1-6,NA,TRBV15,NA,CATSRVREGGSPLHF
TRBJ1-1,many,TRBV10-3,NA,CAIRRQRVNTEAFF
TRBJ2-7,few,TRBV14,NA,CASSQVLGRYEQYF
TRBJ1-2,few,TRBV7-2,NA,CASSVLQGRVNYGYTF
TRBJ2-1,NA,TRBV5-1,NA,CASSFEGFHNEQFF
TRBJ1-4,once,TRBV11-1,NA,CASSIGQSEKLFF
TRBJ2-3,NA,TRBV6-5,NA,CASSSPGGIDTQYF
TRBJ2-7,NA,TRBV10-2,NA,CASSLGRAGYEQYF
TRBJ1-1,NA,TRBV29-1,NA,CSVPKRSTLEAFF
TRBJ1-5,NA,TRBV5-1,NA,CASSLAPAGVDQPQHF
TRBJ2-3,NA,TRBV9,NA,CASSLAVDSTDTQYF
TRBJ1-1,NA,TRBV18,TRBD1,CASSPDGQDDTEAFF
TRBJ1-5,NA,TRBV19,NA,CASSIGGGVGSQPQHF
TRBJ2-1,few,TRBV7-3,TRBD2,CASSRGVAGGAYNEQFF
TRBJ2-3,NA,TRBV27,NA,CASSLSGISSTDTQYF
TRBJ2-1,NA,TRBV18,NA,CASPGPDNEQFF
TRBJ2-1,NA,TRBV7-9,TRBD2,CASSLAPSGIHNEQFF
TRBJ1-1,NA,TRBV6-1,TRBD1,CASEWGTQGAPEAFF
TRBJ2-3,NA,TRBV5-1,TRBD2,CASSLIAGDSTDTQYF
TRBJ2-2,once,TRBV15,TRBD1,CATSRGDSIAGELFF
TRBJ2-3,NA,TRBV7-7,TRBD2,CASSPGGGQTDTQYF
TRBJ2-6,few,TRBV19,TRBD1,CASRRGQGNSGANVLTF